This T cell receptor (beta chain) was obtained from a study of blood T cell repertoires in COVID-19. About the study: Sample material is recorded as cDNA or gDNA derived from T cells, B-cell-depleted T cells, or PBMCs.

Per the original methods: Estimation of nucleated cell counts was performed using reference gene primer amplification. Some clones are missing from TCRdb's copy, which holds only in-frame ones; the method was immunoSEQ multiplex PCR. V and J calls and clone size come straight from that table; D and trimming were deduced from the DNA. Of roughly 150,000 clones in the sample, 80% to 85% were seen once. This CDR3 is built from 15 residues. With V trimmed by 3 bases and J by 4 bases, 6 bases remained unmatched. CDR1 SGDLS and CDR2 YYNGEE come from the germline V gene. This sequence was found in a man in his 70s with active or convalescent COVID-19. The sequenced sample consisted of peripheral blood. The V call is TRBV9, the J call TRBJ1-3; 8 nucleotides align to TRBD1. CDR3 protein: CASSARQGAGNTIYF. CDR3 coding DNA: TGTGCCAGCAGCGCGAGGCAGGGGGCGGGAAACACCATATATTTT.